This paragraph covers one T cell receptor (beta chain) sequence. The data belong to a study of blood T cell repertoires in COVID-19. The overall study: COVID-19 samples, acute and convalescent, were from the United States, Italy and Spain. T cells, B-cell-depleted T cells, or PBMCs provided the cDNA or gDNA that served as material.

Per the authors' pipeline: How many nucleated cells were present was estimated from reference gene primer amplification. Sequencing used immunoSEQ multiplex PCR; TCRdb keeps in-frame clones, though not all of them. V, J and clone size are taken as reported in that table, and D and trimming were inferred from the DNA itself. The sample carries 70,000 to 95,000 clones, around 80% recorded once. V was cut by 0 bases and J by 5 bases, with 10 bases left in between. This CDR3 is built from 14 residues. CDR1 is ENHRY and CDR2 is SYGVKD in the germline V gene. The TCR comes from a middle-aged woman with active or convalescent COVID-19. This chain connects TRBV10-3 to TRBJ1-1; no clear D. Sequenced material: peripheral blood. The CDR3 reads CAISESTRETEAFF. In nucleotides, the CDR3 is TGTGCCATCAGTGAGTCGACTCGGGAAACTGAAGCTTTCTTT.